One sample yielded the 26 T cell receptor beta chains listed below, sequenced in a study of shared clonotypes between healthy human individuals. Sequencing was performed with immunoSEQ multiplex PCR; in TCRdb, only in-frame clones are kept and a portion is missing. The sample consists of millions of clones, approximately 90% of them appearing once. Sequencing input: naive CD4+ T cells sorted from blood. Subset specified: CD45RA+ positively selected. The receptors shown here come from a man aged 18 to 29 in good health.

This chain joins TRBV7-2 and TRBJ2-7; 10 bases agree with TRBD2. J lost 7 bases, V lost 4 bases, and 10 bases had no gene match. The CDR3 loop spans 15 amino acids. From germline, CDR1 is SGHTA and CDR2 FQGNSA. The CDR3 DNA reads TGTGCCAGCAGCTCCACTAGCGGGAAGGGAGGAGAGCAGTACTTC. Translating it yields CASSSTSGKGGEQYF.

This chain uses TRBV7-9 with TRBJ2-5; weak D call: TRBD1 (6 bases). Judging by the DNA end, TRBJ2-7 fits better; the J call may be wrong. The CDR3 covers 14 residues. Per the germline V gene, CDR1 is SEHNR and CDR2 is FQNEAQ (reference sequence). The CDR3 nucleotides are TGTGCCAGCAGCCCTACAGGGACCAGCTACGAGCAGTACTTC. As protein: CASSPTGTSYEQYF.

The rearrangement uses TRBV29-1 and TRBJ2-3; the D gene is possibly TRBD2 (6 bases). V lost 6 bases and J lost 0, with 16 bases in between. CDR3 length equals 15 residues. Germline V CDR1 and CDR2: SQVTM, ANQGSEA. Here the CDR3 DNA reads TGCAGCGTCGTCCCGGGACTGCAGAGCACAGATACGCAGTATTTT. This codes for CSVVPGLQSTDTQYF.

The chain employs TRBV27 and TRBJ1-3; the match to TRBD1 covers 9 bases. Per the germline V gene, CDR1 is MNHEY and CDR2 is SMNVEV (reference sequence). The CDR3 extends over 14 amino acids. After removal of 8 bases from V and 0 bases from J, the junction contained 2 bases not matched to a gene. CDR3 coding DNA: TGTGCCAGCGGGACAGGGCCCTCTGGAAACACCATATATTTT. Translated: CASGTGPSGNTIYF.

The rearrangement joins TRBV25-1 to TRBJ1-6, with D uncertain. Trimming took off 1 base at V and 7 bases at J, with 11 bases between the two ends. This CDR3 spans 15 amino acids. The germline V gene has CDR1 MGHDK and CDR2 SYGVNS. The CDR3 DNA is TGTGCCAGCAGTGAATCTGTCCTCGGAAATTCACCCCTCCACTTT. Amino acid sequence: CASSESVLGNSPLHF.

V usage is TRBV16 and J usage is TRBJ1-5; perhaps TRBD1 as D (5 bases). V was shortened by 2 bases and J by 3 bases, with 14 bases between the two germline ends. The CDR3 has 16 amino acids. Germline assignment: CDR1 KGHSY and CDR2 FQNENV. The CDR3 is CASSQQGFYTNQPQHF. CDR3 coding DNA: TGTGCCAGCAGCCAACAGGGCTTTTATACCAATCAGCCCCAGCATTTT.

This clone was detected only once. Other nucleotide sequences in the sample specify the same CDR3. The chain links TRBV5-8 to TRBJ2-2; possible D gene TRBD1, 5 bases. The CDR3 runs 14 residues. The germline CDR1 and CDR2 sequences are SGHTS and YDEGEE. The V end lost 4 bases, the J end lost 1 base, and 8 bases lay between the germline ends. The CDR3 DNA sequence: TGTGCCAGCAGCCTTGGACAGAACACCGGGGAGCTGTTTTTT. It encodes CASSLGQNTGELFF. The full variable domain, completed using reference TRBV5-8 and TRBJ2-2, is EAGVTQSPTHLIKTRGQQATLRCSPISGHTSVYWYQQALGLGLQFLLWYDEGEERNRGNFPPRFSGRQFPNYSSELNVNALELEDSALYLCASSLGQNTGELFFGEGSRLTVL.

This chain joins TRBV6-5 and TRBJ2-3; 8 positions agree with TRBD2. Germline lookup yields CDR1 MNHEY and CDR2 SVGAGI. The CDR3 totals 16 residues. The trim removed 4 bases at V and 7 bases at J, leaving 13 bases unmatched. The CDR3 coding sequence is TGTGCCAGCAGTTCAAGAGCGGGAGATGGGGGTTATACGCAGTATTTT. Amino acids: CASSSRAGDGGYTQYF.

The V gene is TRBV5-1, the J gene TRBJ2-7, with 10 bases that match TRBD1. The CDR3 runs 14 residues. Germline CDR1 SGHRS, CDR2 YFSETQ. With V trimmed by 3 bases and J by 6 bases, 6 bases remained unmatched. CDR3 sequence reads: CASSYDRGQGEQYF. As DNA, the CDR3 is TGCGCCAGCAGCTACGACAGGGGGCAGGGCGAGCAGTACTTC.

This clone has just a few counts. This chain connects TRBV28 to TRBJ1-6, with 7 bases fitting TRBD1. There are 15 residues in the CDR3. Germline lookup yields CDR1 MDHEN and CDR2 SYDVKM. J was trimmed by 6 bases and V by 5 bases; bases with no gene match: 7. The CDR3 sequence is CASSPRQGANSPLHF. DNA of the CDR3: TGTGCCAGCAGTCCCCGACAGGGTGCTAATTCACCCCTCCACTTT.

This clone came up once. V usage is TRBV10-1 and J usage is TRBJ1-1; TRBD1 might be the D (5 bases). This CDR3 contains 13 residues. The ends were cut back, 6 bases at V and 3 bases at J, with 11 bases in the middle. Germline CDR1 is WNHNN and CDR2 is SYGVQD (reference sequence). In DNA, the CDR3 is TGCGCCAGCAGCCCCGACAGCTACACTGAAGCTTTCTTT. Its protein product is CASSPDSYTEAFF.

V is TRBV10-1 and J is TRBJ2-5, with 7 bases aligning to TRBD2. Trimming removed 0 bases from V and 4 bases from J; junction bases left unmatched: 8. This CDR3 comprises 16 residues. Germline CDR1 reads WNHNN; CDR2 reads SYGVQD (reference sequence). CDR3 bases: TGCGCCAGCAGTGAGTCTCTTCAGGCGGGAGCAGAGACCCAGTACTTC. Translating gives CASSESLQAGAETQYF.

The chain carries TRBV27 and TRBJ1-1; 8 positions match TRBD1. The CDR3 is 14 residues long. The junction had 3 bases not matched to a gene; V was cut back by 4 bases and J by 2 bases. Germline V gene data show CDR1 as MNHEY and CDR2 as SMNVEV (reference sequence). The CDR3 region has the DNA TGTGCCAGCAGTTGGGGGACAGGAAACACTGAAGCTTTCTTT. Translation gives CASSWGTGNTEAFF.

The chain carries TRBV15 and TRBJ2-1, with D possibly being TRBD2 (5 bases). Germline lookup yields CDR1 LNHNV and CDR2 YYDKDF (reference sequence). Trimming removed 3 bases at V and 1 base at J, with 7 bases between. CDR3 length equals 14 residues. CDR3 sequence reads: CATSSPGSYNEQFF. CDR3 nucleotide sequence: TGTGCCACCAGCAGCCCGGGGTCCTACAATGAGCAGTTCTTC.

This chain links TRBV6-5 with TRBJ1-6, with TRBD1 as a possible D gene (5 bases). CDR1 and CDR2 from the germline V gene are MNHEY and SVGAGI. The CDR3 consists of 14 residues. Trimming cost V 0 bases and J 13 bases, with 13 bases left between them. In nucleotides, the CDR3 is TGTGCCAGCAGTTACTCCGGCAGGGAGGCGCCCCTCCACTTT. This gives the protein CASSYSGREAPLHF.

V usage is TRBV29-1 and J usage is TRBJ2-1; 7 bases line up with TRBD1. Germline V lookup: CDR1 SQVTM, CDR2 ANQGSEA. Unmatched junction bases numbered 9, after V lost 1 base and J lost 0 bases. This CDR3 contains 17 residues. Written as DNA, the CDR3 is TGCAGCGTTGAAGGCTGGGGACAGAAGAGCTCCTACAATGAGCAGTTCTTC. This gives the protein CSVEGWGQKSSYNEQFF.

The rearrangement uses TRBV5-4 and TRBJ2-3; no clear D. Trimming left V 3 bases short and J 3 bases short, with 8 bases between. This CDR3 comprises 13 residues. The germline V gene has CDR1 SGHNT and CDR2 YYREEE (reference sequence). CDR3 residues: CASSSSTTDTQYF. DNA for the CDR3: TGTGCCAGCAGCTCCAGTACGACAGATACGCAGTATTTT.

The chain joins TRBV6-5 to TRBJ1-5; 12 bases agree with TRBD1. The CDR3 runs to 15 residues. The V and J ends lost 6 bases and 7 bases, in that order; junction bases with no gene match: 7. Germline V gene lookup returns CDR1 MNHEY and CDR2 SVGAGI. In DNA form, the CDR3 reads TGTGCCAGCAGCCCCGGGACAGGGGGCAGGCAGCCCCAGCATTTT. Its protein product is CASSPGTGGRQPQHF.

The rearrangement joins TRBV27 to TRBJ2-3; 7 nucleotides align to TRBD2. The CDR3 sequence is 16 residues long. With V trimmed by 7 bases and J by 1 base, 11 bases remained unmatched. Germline V gene data show CDR1 as MNHEY and CDR2 as SMNVEV (reference sequence). In nucleotides, the CDR3 is TGTGCCAGCACCCCGACCCTCGCGGGGGGCACAGATACGCAGTATTTT. The encoded protein is CASTPTLAGGTDTQYF.

J is TRBJ2-7 and V is TRBV2; 10 positions agree with TRBD1. V was clipped by 7 bases and J by 5 bases; unmatched bases: 5. The CDR3 runs 13 residues. Germline assignment: CDR1 SNHLY and CDR2 FYNNEI. CDR3 DNA sequence: TGTGCCAGCACGGGACAGGGGATCCACGAGCAGTACTTC. Translated: CASTGQGIHEQYF.

The J gene is TRBJ1-3, the V gene TRBV19; D possibly corresponds to TRBD1 (5 bases). The CDR3 consists of 11 residues. Germline CDR1 and CDR2: LNHDA and SQIVND (reference sequence). V was clipped by 5 bases and J by 11 bases, with 10 bases between them. CDR3 residues: CASSWGEAIYF. The CDR3 DNA follows: TGTGCCAGTAGTTGGGGGGAAGCCATATATTTT. Complete variable domain (other parts from reference TRBV19 and TRBJ1-3): DGGITQSPKYLFRKEGQNVTLSCEQNLNHDAMYWYRQDPGQGLRLIYYSQIVNDFQKGDIAEGYSVSREKKESFPLTVTSAQKNPTAFYLCASSWGEAIYFGEGSWLTVV.

The chain employs TRBV6-1 and TRBJ1-3; maybe TRBD1 (5 bases). This CDR3 has 18 amino acids. CDR1 is MNHNS, CDR2 SASEGT, per germline. Trimming stripped 3 bases from V and 0 bases from J, with 18 bases between. CDR3 residues: CASSETPPGGDSGNTIYF. CDR3 in DNA: TGTGCCAGCAGTGAGACCCCTCCCGGGGGAGACTCTGGAAACACCATATATTTT.

For this clone: Other nucleotide sequences in the sample specify the same CDR3. The rearrangement joins TRBV5-1 to TRBJ2-3; TRBD1 matches 7 bases. The CDR3 totals 14 residues. In germline, CDR1 is SGHRS, CDR2 YFSETQ. V lost 3 bases and J lost 2; bases outside the gene matches: 3. The CDR3 region has the DNA TGCGCCAGCAGCTGGGACAGCCCCACAGATACGCAGTATTTT. Its protein is CASSWDSPTDTQYF.

This rearrangement joins TRBV27 to TRBJ2-2; D uncertain. V gave up 3 bases and J gave up 0 bases, with 2 bases separating them. The CDR3 loop spans 13 amino acids. The germline CDR1 and CDR2 sequences are MNHEY and SMNVEV (reference sequence). CDR3 in amino acids: CASSFPNTGELFF. In DNA form, the CDR3 reads TGTGCCAGCAGTTTCCCGAACACCGGGGAGCTGTTTTTT.

This clone was recorded only once. The chain uses TRBV11-2 and TRBJ2-1, with 10 positions matching TRBD2. Germline trimming cut 2 bases from V and 6 bases from J; bases unmatched to any gene: 7. Germline CDR1 is SGHAT and CDR2 is FQNNGV. The length of the CDR3 is 16 residues. In DNA, the CDR3 is TGTGCCAGCAGCTTAATTCCAGCGGGAGGGCCCAATGAGCAGTTCTTC. It specifies CASSLIPAGGPNEQFF.

The rearrangement links TRBV10-3 to TRBJ2-5; D is possibly TRBD1 (6 bases). Trimming shortened V by 11 bases and J by 1 base, and 17 bases separated the two germline ends. CDR1 is ENHRY, CDR2 SYGVKD, per germline. This CDR3 is built from 14 residues. CDR3 DNA sequence: TGTGCCGCAAAGGCACAGGGTTCCCAAGAGACCCAGTACTTC. Protein: CAAKAQGSQETQYF.